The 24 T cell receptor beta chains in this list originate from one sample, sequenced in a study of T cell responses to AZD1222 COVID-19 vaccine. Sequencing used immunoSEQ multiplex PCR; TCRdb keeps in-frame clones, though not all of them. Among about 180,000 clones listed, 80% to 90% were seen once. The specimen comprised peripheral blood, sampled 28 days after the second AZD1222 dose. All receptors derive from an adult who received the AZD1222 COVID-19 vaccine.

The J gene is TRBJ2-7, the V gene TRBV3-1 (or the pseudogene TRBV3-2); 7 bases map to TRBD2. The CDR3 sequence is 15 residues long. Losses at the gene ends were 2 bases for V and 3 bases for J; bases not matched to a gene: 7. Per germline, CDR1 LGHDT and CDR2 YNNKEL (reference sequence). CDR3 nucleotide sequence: TGTGCCAGCAGCCAAAAGGGCGGGGAGGGCTACGAGCAGTACTTC. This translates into CASSQKGGEGYEQYF.

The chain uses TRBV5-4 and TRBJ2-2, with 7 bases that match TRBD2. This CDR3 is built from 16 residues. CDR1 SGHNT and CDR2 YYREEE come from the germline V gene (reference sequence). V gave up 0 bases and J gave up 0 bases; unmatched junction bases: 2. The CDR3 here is CASSLEAGANTGELFF. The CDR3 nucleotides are TGTGCCAGCAGCTTGGAGGCGGGGGCGAACACCGGGGAGCTGTTTTTT.

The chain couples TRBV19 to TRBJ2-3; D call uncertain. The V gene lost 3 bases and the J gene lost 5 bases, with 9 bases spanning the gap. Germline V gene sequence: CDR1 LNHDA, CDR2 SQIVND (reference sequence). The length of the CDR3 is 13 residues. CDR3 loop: CASSISRVDTQYF. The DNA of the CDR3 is TGTGCCAGTAGTATTTCCCGGGTAGATACGCAGTATTTT.

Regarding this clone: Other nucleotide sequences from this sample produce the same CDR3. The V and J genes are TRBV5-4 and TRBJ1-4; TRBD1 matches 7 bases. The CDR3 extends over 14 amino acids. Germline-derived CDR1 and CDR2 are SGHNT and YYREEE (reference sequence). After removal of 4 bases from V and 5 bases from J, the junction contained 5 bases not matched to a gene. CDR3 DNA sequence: TGTGCCAGCAGCCAGGGACAGCTAAATGAAAAACTGTTTTTT. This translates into CASSQGQLNEKLFF.

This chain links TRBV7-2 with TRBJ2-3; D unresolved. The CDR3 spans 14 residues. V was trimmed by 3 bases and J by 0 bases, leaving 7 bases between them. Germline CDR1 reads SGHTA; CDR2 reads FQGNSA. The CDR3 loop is CASSFRSSTDTQYF. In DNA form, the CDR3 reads TGTGCCAGCAGCTTCAGGAGTAGCACAGATACGCAGTATTTT.

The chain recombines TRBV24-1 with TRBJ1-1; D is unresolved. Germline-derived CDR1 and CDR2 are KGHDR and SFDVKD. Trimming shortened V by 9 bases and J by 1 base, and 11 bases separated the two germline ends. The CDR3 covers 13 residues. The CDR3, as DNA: TGTGCCACCCAAAGTAGAGGGAACACTGAAGCTTTCTTT. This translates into CATQSRGNTEAFF.

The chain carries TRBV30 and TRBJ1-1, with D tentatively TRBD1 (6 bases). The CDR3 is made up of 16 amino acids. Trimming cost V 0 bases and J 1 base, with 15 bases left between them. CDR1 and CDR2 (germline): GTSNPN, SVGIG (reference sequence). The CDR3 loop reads CAWSVSMTGANTEAFF. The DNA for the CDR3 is TGTGCCTGGAGTGTAAGTATGACAGGCGCGAACACTGAAGCTTTCTTT.

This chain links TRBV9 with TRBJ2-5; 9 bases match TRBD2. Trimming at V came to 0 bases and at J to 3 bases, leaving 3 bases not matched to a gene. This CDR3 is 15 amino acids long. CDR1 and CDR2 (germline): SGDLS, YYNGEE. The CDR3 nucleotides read TGTGCCAGCAGCGTAGCAGCTAGCGGGGAAGAGACCCAGTACTTC. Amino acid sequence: CASSVAASGEETQYF.

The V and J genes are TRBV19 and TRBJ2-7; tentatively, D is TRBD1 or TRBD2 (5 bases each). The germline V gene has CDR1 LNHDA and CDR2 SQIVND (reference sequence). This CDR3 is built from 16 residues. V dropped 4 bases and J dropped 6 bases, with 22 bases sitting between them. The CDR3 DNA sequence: TGTGCCAGTAGTAGCCCTTTGGGGGATGGGTCAGCCGAGCAGTACTTC. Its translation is CASSSPLGDGSAEQYF.

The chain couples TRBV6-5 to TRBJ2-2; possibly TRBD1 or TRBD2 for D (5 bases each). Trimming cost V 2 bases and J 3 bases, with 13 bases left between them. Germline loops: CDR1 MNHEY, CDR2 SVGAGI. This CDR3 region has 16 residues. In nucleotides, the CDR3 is TGTGCCAGCAGTTACGGTTCCCAGGGACACACCGGGGAGCTGTTTTTT. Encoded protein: CASSYGSQGHTGELFF.

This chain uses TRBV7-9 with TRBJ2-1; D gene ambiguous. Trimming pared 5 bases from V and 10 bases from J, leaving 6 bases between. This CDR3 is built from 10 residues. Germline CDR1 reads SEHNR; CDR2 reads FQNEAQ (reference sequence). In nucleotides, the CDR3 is TGTGCCAGCAGCATTCACGAGCAGTTCTTC. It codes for CASSIHEQFF. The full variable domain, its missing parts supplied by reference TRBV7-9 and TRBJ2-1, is DTGVSQNPRHKITKRGQNVTFRCDPISEHNRLYWYRQTLGQGPEFLTYFQNEAQLEKSRLLSDRFSAERPKGSFSTLEIQRTEQGDSAMYLCASSIHEQFFGPGTRLTVL.

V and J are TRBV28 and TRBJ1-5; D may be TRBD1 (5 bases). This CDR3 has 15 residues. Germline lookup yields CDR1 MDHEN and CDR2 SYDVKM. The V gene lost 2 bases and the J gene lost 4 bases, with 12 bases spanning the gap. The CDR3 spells CASSLQHSGNQPQHF. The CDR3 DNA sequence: TGTGCCAGCAGTTTACAGCATTCAGGGAATCAGCCCCAGCATTTT.

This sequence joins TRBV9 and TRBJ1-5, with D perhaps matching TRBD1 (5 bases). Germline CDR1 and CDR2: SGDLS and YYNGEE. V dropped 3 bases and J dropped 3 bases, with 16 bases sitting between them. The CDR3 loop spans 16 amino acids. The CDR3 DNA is TGTGCCAGCAGCGCCCACGGACACCTCTACAATCAGCCCCAGCATTTT. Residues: CASSAHGHLYNQPQHF. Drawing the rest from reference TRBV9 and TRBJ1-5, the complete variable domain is DSGVTQTPKHLITATGQRVTLRCSPRSGDLSVYWYQQSLDQGLQFLIQYYNGEERAKGNILERFSAQQFPDLHSELNLSSLELGDSALYFCASSAHGHLYNQPQHFGDGTRLSIL.

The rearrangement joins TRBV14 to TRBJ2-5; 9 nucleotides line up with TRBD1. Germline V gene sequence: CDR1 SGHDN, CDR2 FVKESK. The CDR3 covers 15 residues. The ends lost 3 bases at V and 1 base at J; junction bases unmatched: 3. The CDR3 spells CASSHRDRAQETQYF. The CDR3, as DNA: TGTGCCAGCAGCCACCGGGACAGGGCCCAAGAGACCCAGTACTTC.

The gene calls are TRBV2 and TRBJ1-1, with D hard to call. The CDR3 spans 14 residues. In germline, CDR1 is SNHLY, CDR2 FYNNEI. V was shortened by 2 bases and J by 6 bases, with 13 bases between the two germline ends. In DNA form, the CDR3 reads TGTGCCAGCAGTGAACAGGCCCTCTTATCTGAAGCTTTCTTT. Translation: CASSEQALLSEAFF.

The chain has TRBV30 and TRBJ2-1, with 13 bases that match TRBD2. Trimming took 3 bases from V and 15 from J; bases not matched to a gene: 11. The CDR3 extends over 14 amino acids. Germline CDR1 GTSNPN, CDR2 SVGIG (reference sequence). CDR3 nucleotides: TGTGCCTGGAGCCGGGGACTAGCGGGGCCCCGGGTGTTCTTC. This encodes CAWSRGLAGPRVFF. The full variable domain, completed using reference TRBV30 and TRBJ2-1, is SQTIHQWPATLVQPVGSPLSLECTVEGTSNPNLYWYRQAAGRGLQLLFYSVGIGQISSEVPQNLSASRPQDRQFILSSKKLLLSDSGFYLCAWSRGLAGPRVFFGPGTRLTVL.

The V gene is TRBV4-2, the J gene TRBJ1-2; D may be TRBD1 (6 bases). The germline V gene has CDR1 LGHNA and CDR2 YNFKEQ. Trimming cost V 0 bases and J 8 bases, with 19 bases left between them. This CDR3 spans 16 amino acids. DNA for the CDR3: TGTGCCAGCAGCCAAGACCTCCCCAGGGGCAAGTACGGCTACACCTTC. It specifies CASSQDLPRGKYGYTF.

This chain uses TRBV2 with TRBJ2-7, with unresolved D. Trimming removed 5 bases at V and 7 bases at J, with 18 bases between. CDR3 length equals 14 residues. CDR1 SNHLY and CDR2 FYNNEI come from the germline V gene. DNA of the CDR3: TGTGCCAGCAGTCCCGGACGCATTCTGCCGGAGCAGTACTTC. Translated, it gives CASSPGRILPEQYF.

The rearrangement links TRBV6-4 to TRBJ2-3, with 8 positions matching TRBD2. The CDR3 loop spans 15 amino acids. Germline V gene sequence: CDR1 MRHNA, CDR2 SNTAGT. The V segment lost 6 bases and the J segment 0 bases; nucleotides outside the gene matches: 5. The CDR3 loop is CASSPLAASTDTQYF. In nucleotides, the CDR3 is TGTGCCAGCAGCCCACTAGCGGCTAGCACAGATACGCAGTATTTT.

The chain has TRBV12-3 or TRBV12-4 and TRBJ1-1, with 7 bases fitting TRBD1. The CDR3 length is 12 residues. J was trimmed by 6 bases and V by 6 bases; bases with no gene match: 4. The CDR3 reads CASRTGSAEAFF. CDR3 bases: TGTGCCAGCAGGACAGGGTCGGCTGAAGCTTTCTTT.

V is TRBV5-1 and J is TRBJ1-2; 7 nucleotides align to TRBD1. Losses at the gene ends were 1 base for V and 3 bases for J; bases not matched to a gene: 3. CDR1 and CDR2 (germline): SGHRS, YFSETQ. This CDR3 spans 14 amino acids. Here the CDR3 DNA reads TGCGCCAGCAGCTTGTTGGGGACAGACTATGGCTACACCTTC. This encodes CASSLLGTDYGYTF.

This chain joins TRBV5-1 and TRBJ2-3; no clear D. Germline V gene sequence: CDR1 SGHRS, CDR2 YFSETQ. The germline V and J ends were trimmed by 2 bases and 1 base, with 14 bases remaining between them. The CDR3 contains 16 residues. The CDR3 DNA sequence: TGCGCCAGCAGCTTAGGACCCCCCACTGGCACAGATACGCAGTATTTT. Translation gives CASSLGPPTGTDTQYF.

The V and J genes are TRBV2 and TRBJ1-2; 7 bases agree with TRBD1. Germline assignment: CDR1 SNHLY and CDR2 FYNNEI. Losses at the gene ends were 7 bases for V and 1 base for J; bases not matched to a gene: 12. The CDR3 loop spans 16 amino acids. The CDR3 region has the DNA TGTGCCAGCACAATTTCCCAGGGGGACGGTAACTATGGCTACACCTTC. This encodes CASTISQGDGNYGYTF. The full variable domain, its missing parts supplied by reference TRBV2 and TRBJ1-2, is EPEVTQTPSHQVTQMGQEVILRCVPISNHLYFYWYRQILGQKVEFLVSFYNNEISEKSEIFDDQFSVERPDGSNFTLKIRSTKLEDSAMYFCASTISQGDGNYGYTFGSGTRLTVV.

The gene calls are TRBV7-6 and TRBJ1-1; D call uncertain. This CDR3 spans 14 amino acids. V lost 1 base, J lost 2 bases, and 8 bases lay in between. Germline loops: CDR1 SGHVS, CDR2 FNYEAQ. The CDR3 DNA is TGTGCCAGCAGCTTAGAGGCGGCAAACACTGAAGCTTTCTTT. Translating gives CASSLEAANTEAFF.